The sequence of this T cell receptor (beta chain) was determined in a study of CD8 T cells in ankylosing spondylitis. Notes on the study in general: Disease-associated clones were CD8+ and fairly uncommon in peripheral blood. What appeared characteristic of ankylosing spondylitis blood was a TCR beta motif of eight or nine highly homologous variants. Disease-linked clones reportedly concentrated significantly in matched ankylosing spondylitis synovial fluid.

The sample holds many counts of this clonotype. Its specificity is not known. As the method for making TCR beta libraries, quantitative 5'-RACE with molecular barcodes was used. TCRdb redid the calling of the 5' RACE reads with MiXCR, one entry per CDR3 protein. The sample yields hundreds of thousands of distinct CDR3 sequences, less than 25% seen once. The source is a female donor with ankylosing spondylitis or in good health (not recorded which). Sample: blood, either unsorted or a sorted T cell fraction (not recorded which).

CDR3 DNA sequence: TGCGCCAGCAGCTTGAGGACCGAGACGAACACTGAAGCTTTCTTT. Protein: CASSLRTETNTEAFF. This chain uses TRBV5-1 with TRBJ1-1; D remains unclear. In germline, CDR1 is SGHRS, CDR2 YFSETQ. The CDR3 runs to 15 residues. V was clipped by 1 base and J by 1 base, with 11 bases between them.